These T cell receptor beta chains were read from a single sample in a study of technical replicates of blood from several donors. TCRdb's table, derived via immunoSEQ multiplex PCR, lists solely in-frame clones and lacks some. Of about 12,000 clones in the sample, approximately 95% are singletons; the top ten hold 6.3%. The sample comprised PBMCs. These receptors were taken from a human donor in good health. CDR3s include the opening cysteine and the closing phenylalanine or tryptophan. Each record gives: J gene, D gene, clone size, V gene, CDR3 protein, CDR3 DNA. A D gene is named only where the DNA matches it firmly. Clone sizes are given selectively: once, few, many, or a class where the clone is expanded.

TRBJ1-1 NA NA TRBV28 CASISPRGLEAFF TGTGCCAGCATCTCACCTAGAGGCCTTGAAGCTTTCTTT
TRBJ1-5 NA NA TRBV27 CASSYEVGQPQHF TGTGCCAGCAGTTATGAGGTCGGTCAGCCCCAGCATTTT
TRBJ1-2 NA NA TRBV5-6 CASSHLDRIYGYTF TGTGCCAGCAGCCACCTAGACAGGATCTATGGCTACACCTTC
TRBJ2-3 TRBD2 NA TRBV6-5 CASKKTSGGTDTQYF TGTGCCAGCAAAAAGACTAGCGGGGGCACAGATACGCAGTATTTT
TRBJ2-2 TRBD1 NA TRBV7-6 CASSRHRDRGGLDTGELFF TGTGCCAGCAGCCGGCACCGGGACAGGGGAGGCCTGGACACCGGGGAGCTGTTTTTT
TRBJ2-3 TRBD2 few TRBV5-4 CASSVRLAGGPTDTQYF TGTGCCAGCAGCGTGAGACTAGCGGGAGGTCCCACAGATACGCAGTATTTT
TRBJ2-7 NA NA TRBV30 CAWRGTTHEQYF TGTGCCTGGAGGGGGACAACCCACGAGCAGTACTTC
TRBJ1-5 NA NA TRBV10-3 CAISETLTVGNQPQHF TGTGCCATCAGCGAAACTCTGACAGTAGGGAATCAGCCCCAGCATTTT
TRBJ2-1 TRBD2 few TRBV6-4 CASSEGTSGGGAGNEQFF TGTGCCAGCAGTGAGGGGACTAGCGGAGGCGGGGCGGGAAATGAGCAGTTCTTC
TRBJ1-1 NA NA TRBV10-1 CASSAATPNTEAFF TGCGCCAGCAGTGCCGCGACACCGAACACTGAAGCTTTCTTT
TRBJ1-1 NA NA TRBV5-1 CASSLSGRGLPTEAFF TGCGCCAGCAGCTTGTCGGGGCGGGGGCTTCCCACTGAAGCTTTCTTT
TRBJ2-1 NA NA TRBV4-1 CASSQDKGDYNEQFF TGCGCCAGCAGCCAAGATAAAGGGGATTACAATGAGCAGTTCTTC
TRBJ1-2 TRBD1 NA TRBV6-5 CASSYSDRGDYGYTF TGTGCCAGCAGTTATTCCGACAGGGGTGATTATGGCTACACCTTC
TRBJ1-2 NA NA TRBV2 CASSPNNYGYTF TGTGCCAGCAGCCCCAATAACTATGGCTACACCTTC
TRBJ2-5 TRBD1 NA TRBV12-5 CASALTSRGLETQYF TGTGCTAGTGCCCTCACCAGCAGGGGGCTGGAGACCCAGTACTTC
TRBJ1-2 TRBD1 NA TRBV29-1 CSVESPGGYYGYTF TGCAGCGTTGAAAGTCCAGGGGGCTACTATGGCTACACCTTC
TRBJ2-2 TRBD2 few TRBV5-6 CASSAGTSPQGRELFF TGTGCCAGCAGCGCCGGGACTAGCCCCCAAGGGAGGGAGCTGTTTTTT
TRBJ1-4 TRBD1 NA TRBV7-9 CASSFPTGTVTSSNEKLFF TGTGCCAGCAGCTTTCCTACCGGGACAGTAACCTCTTCCAATGAAAAACTGTTTTTT
TRBJ1-5 TRBD1 NA TRBV7-9 CASSLTGGGNQPQHF TGTGCCAGCAGCCTAACAGGGGGCGGCAATCAGCCCCAGCATTTT
TRBJ2-7 NA NA TRBV4-1 CASSHTYEQYF TGCGCCAGCAGCCACACCTACGAGCAGTACTTC
TRBJ2-1 TRBD1 NA TRBV27 CASSFAGTGIYNEQFF TGTGCCAGCAGTTTTGCCGGGACAGGGATCTACAATGAGCAGTTCTTC
TRBJ1-2 TRBD1 NA TRBV30 CAWGRDRPRGYTF TGTGCCTGGGGAAGGGACAGGCCCCGTGGCTACACCTTC
TRBJ1-1 NA NA TRBV19 CASSMWGGDTEAFF TGTGCCAGTAGTATGTGGGGAGGGGACACTGAAGCTTTCTTT
TRBJ2-7 TRBD1 NA TRBV6-6 CASRGTGDEQYF TGTGCCAGCAGAGGGACAGGGGACGAGCAGTACTTC
TRBJ2-1 TRBD2 NA TRBV30 CAWSPLRTSGRTFSYNEQFF TGTGCCTGGAGCCCGTTACGGACTAGCGGGAGGACCTTCTCCTACAATGAGCAGTTCTTC
TRBJ2-1 NA NA TRBV5-1 CASSPRQGIGNEQFF TGCGCCAGCAGCCCACGCCAGGGGATAGGCAATGAGCAGTTCTTC
TRBJ2-3 TRBD2 NA TRBV25-1 CASSEFVASGASTDTQYF TGTGCCAGCAGTGAATTCGTCGCTAGCGGGGCCAGCACAGATACGCAGTATTTT
TRBJ2-1 TRBD2 once TRBV25-1 CASRGTSVYNEQFF TGTGCCAGCAGGGGGACTAGCGTGTACAATGAGCAGTTCTTC
TRBJ2-7 TRBD2 once TRBV7-3 CASSPGSGPGGEQYF TGTGCCAGCAGCCCAGGGTCTGGCCCTGGGGGGGAACAGTACTTC